This T cell receptor (beta chain) stems from a study of blood T cells in healthy people across ages (dated by TCRdb to 2013 to 2016). A note on the overall study: In model experiments, roughly one uniquely barcoded TCR beta cDNA molecule per two T cells was captured by template switching. The study measured age-related changes in TCR beta repertoire diversity using deep sequencing normalized with unique cDNA molecular identifiers. The donors were split into four age groups: young (average 16 years), middle-aged (roughly 39), aged (roughly 68) and long-lived (about 82). To avoid experimental bias, donors of different ages were spread randomly across the sequencing lanes. Using the same blood draw, the study looked at two additional independent replicas of 1 million unique cDNA reads for two donors, one aged 18 to 30 and the other aged 80 or older.

With respect to this clonotype: What this receptor recognizes is not known. Within one base of it there is no much larger clone, and no base qualities were kept.

Systemically healthy Caucasian individuals from Russia, some 36 in total and aged about 6 to 95 years, were included as donors. Ten milliliters of peripheral blood were collected from each donor into EDTA-treated Vacutainer tubes. PBMCs were isolated by Ficoll-Paque density-gradient centrifugation, with at least 7 million obtained per sample. Total RNA, at least 6 micrograms per sample, was extracted from PBMCs with Trizol reagent. For every donor, an aliquot of PBMCs went through flow cytometry to measure the percentages of naive CD45RAhigh/CD27high T cells. The method was 5' RACE. The sequencing machine was an Illumina HiSeq 2500. A second PCR of about 7 to 12 cycles was run with a J-beta primer mix and a sample-barcoded 5' primer. Each TCR beta cDNA molecule received a unique molecular identifier from a template-switch 5' adaptor carrying 12 random nucleotides. Each sample yielded at least 3 million CDR3-containing paired-end reads. First-strand cDNA synthesis was performed from all RNA using the Mint cDNA synthesis kit, with priming by a TRBC-specific oligonucleotide. All cDNA was treated with uracil-DNA glycosylase and then went through a first 18-cycle PCR with the universal primers M1SS and BC2_uni_R. Turning to the authors' computational methods: For normalization, 1 million high-quality reads, each with a distinct molecular identifier, were randomly selected from each sample. Instead of being binned into consensus sequences, reads that shared molecular identifiers were thrown out. MiTCR, with a Q25 quality threshold and the strictest error-elimination algorithm, was used for CDR3 identification, clonotype clustering and error correction. A nonparametric unseen species model with Euler transformation was used to estimate a lower bound on total TCR beta diversity. The public sequencing data were trimmed at Q25 with fastp and processed into clonotypes with MiXCR by TCRdb, which kept only in-frame beta chains. Rows are combined by CDR3 protein, so each entry shows the most common genes and DNA. These V and J calls are TCRdb output, not the study's own analysis. In this sample the table shows 700,000 to 950,000 distinct CDR3 sequences, 58% of which occur a single time. Approximately 20% of the sample rests with the top ten.

What the study reported, not specific to this receptor: The percentage of naive T cells measured by flow cytometry correlated strongly with observed TCR beta diversity. Estimates of total diversity based on one million sequenced T cells were considered lower bounds and underestimates. Donor CMV infection status was unknown, potentially confounding age-related changes in expanded clonotypes. As age increased, observed TCR beta diversity per million T cells dropped in a roughly linear way, and a significant reduction was already evident by age 40. Bulk unsorted PBMC profiling prevented conclusive comparison of naive and antigen-experienced compartments. Compared with the aged group, more naive CD4+ T cells, fewer expanded clones and increased TCR diversity were shown by the long-lived group, suggesting age selection.

The CDR3 holds 13 amino acids from the cysteine to the phenylalanine. Only the CDR3 portion is preserved as DNA: 39 bases, with reading frame beginning at the first base. The germline V gene encodes CDR1 MDHEN and CDR2 SYDVKM. Unmatched junction bases come to 5, with V trimmed by 5 bases and J by 4 bases. The rearrangement combines TRBV28 with TRBJ2-7; 7 bases in the middle match TRBD1. The specimen was blood. This sequence originates from a young man in good health. The CDR3 region: CASSDGQDYEQYF. The nucleotide sequence reads TGTGCCAGCAGTGACGGACAGGATTACGAGCAGTACTTC.